The rows below give T cell receptor beta chains drawn from one sample of a study of T cell changes during pregnancy in multiple sclerosis. Method: immunoSEQ multiplex PCR; TCRdb's copy keeps in-frame clones and lacks some. This table has some 30,000 clones, 90% appearing once. The sample here was CD8+ T cells from peripheral blood mononuclear cells, taken in the second trimester of pregnancy. Receptor source: a female donor with multiple sclerosis, enrolled in a pregnancy study. Both conserved end residues are part of each CDR3. A D gene is named only where the DNA matches it firmly. The size of a clone is reported for some rows only, either as once, few or many, or as a class for expanded clones.

D gene	clone size	V gene	J gene	CDR3 protein	CDR3 DNA
TRBD1	-	TRBV11-2	TRBJ2-2	CASSSAGTDNTGELFF	TGTGCCAGCAGCTCAGCCGGGACAGACAACACCGGGGAGCTGTTTTTT
TRBD1	-	TRBV4-2	TRBJ2-7	CASSQEGGSSYEQYF	TGTGCCAGCAGCCAAGAAGGGGGCAGCTCCTACGAGCAGTACTTC
TRBD2	-	TRBV14	TRBJ2-1	CASSQDWGLAKDEQFF	TGTGCCAGCAGCCAAGATTGGGGACTAGCGAAGGATGAGCAGTTCTTC
TRBD1	few	TRBV19	TRBJ2-7	CASSIGTGPYEQYF	TGTGCCAGTAGTATTGGGACAGGTCCATACGAGCAGTACTTC
-	-	TRBV6-4	TRBJ2-2	CASSDGTNTGELFF	TGTGCCAGCAGTGACGGGACTAACACCGGGGAGCTGTTTTTT
TRBD1	-	TRBV5-6	TRBJ2-7	CASLGQRNEQYF	TGTGCCAGCTTGGGACAGAGAAACGAGCAGTACTTC
-	medium-sized	TRBV6-1	TRBJ2-1	CASSESAGEGDEQFF	TGTGCCAGCAGTGAAAGTGCGGGAGAGGGGGATGAGCAGTTCTTC
-	-	TRBV5-4	TRBJ2-7	CASSIRDKPYEQYF	TGTGCCAGCAGCATCCGGGACAAGCCCTACGAGCAGTACTTC
TRBD1	-	TRBV7-9	TRBJ1-2	CASSFGTGLMDGYTF	TGTGCCAGCAGCTTCGGGACAGGGCTTATGGATGGCTACACCTTC
-	-	TRBV5-1	TRBJ2-7	CASSSGQPYEQYF	TGCGCCAGCAGCTCCGGACAGCCATACGAGCAGTACTTC
-	-	TRBV27	TRBJ1-1	CASSLNTNTEAFF	TGTGCCAGCAGTTTAAACACGAACACTGAAGCTTTCTTT
-	-	TRBV7-9	TRBJ2-7	CASISMTDDAGLSSYEQYF	TGTGCCAGCATCTCAATGACGGATGACGCGGGGCTGAGCTCCTACGAGCAGTACTTC
TRBD2	once	TRBV4-1	TRBJ2-1	CASSQETGGSSYNEQFF	TGCGCCAGCAGCCAAGAAACGGGAGGATCCTCCTACAATGAGCAGTTCTTC
-	-	TRBV6-6	TRBJ2-1	CASSSGTTVEQFF	TGTGCCAGCAGCTCCGGGACAACGGTAGAGCAGTTCTTC
TRBD2	-	TRBV4-1	TRBJ2-3	CASSQHLKREGPDTQYF	TGCGCCAGCAGCCAACACCTCAAGCGGGAGGGCCCCGATACGCAGTATTTT
TRBD2	-	TRBV6-4	TRBJ2-1	CASSERLAGGNEQFF	TGTGCCAGCAGTGAAAGACTAGCGGGAGGTAATGAGCAGTTCTTC
TRBD2	-	TRBV6-5	TRBJ2-1	CASRTGLADYNEQFF	TGTGCCAGCCGAACCGGACTAGCGGACTACAATGAGCAGTTCTTC
TRBD2	-	TRBV4-1	TRBJ2-1	CASSARLAGPYNEQFF	TGCGCCAGCAGCGCCAGACTAGCGGGCCCCTACAATGAGCAGTTCTTC
TRBD2	-	TRBV27	TRBJ2-2	CASRTSGSVAELFF	TGTGCCAGCAGGACTAGCGGGAGCGTTGCGGAGCTGTTTTTT
-	-	TRBV5-1	TRBJ2-1	CASAPMGGSGSGFF	TGCGCCAGCGCACCCATGGGGGGAAGCGGTTCTGGGTTCTTC
TRBD2	once	TRBV4-3	TRBJ2-3	CASSQPGLAGPGKQYF	TGCGCCAGCAGCCAACCCGGACTAGCGGGTCCCGGGAAGCAGTATTTT
-	-	TRBV7-8	TRBJ1-2	CASSLQAGVRYGYTF	TGTGCCAGCAGCTTACAGGCCGGGGTGCGCTATGGCTACACCTTC
-	-	TRBV4-3	TRBJ2-1	CASSQDRTGTYNEQFF	TGCGCCAGCAGCCAAGATCGCACCGGGACCTACAATGAGCAGTTCTTC
-	-	TRBV28	TRBJ1-1	CASSSIIDSAREAFF	TGTGCCAGCAGTTCCATCATTGACAGCGCCAGAGAAGCTTTCTTT
-	-	TRBV5-5	TRBJ2-7	CASSLALLYEQYF	TGTGCCAGCAGTTTGGCACTACTGTACGAGCAGTACTTC
TRBD1	-	TRBV10-3	TRBJ2-7	CAISESIDRDEQYF	TGTGCCATCAGTGAGTCGATAGACAGGGACGAGCAGTACTTC
-	-	TRBV19	TRBJ1-2	CASSIETGYGYYGYTF	TGTGCCAGTAGTATAGAAACAGGGTATGGCTACTATGGCTACACCTTC
TRBD1	once	TRBV2	TRBJ2-7	CASSPTTDRGAYEQYF	TGTGCCAGCAGCCCCACTACCGACAGGGGGGCCTACGAGCAGTACTTC
TRBD1	-	TRBV27	TRBJ1-1	CASSLAAVAGGTEAFF	TGTGCCAGCAGTTTAGCGGCAGTCGCAGGGGGCACTGAAGCTTTCTTT
-	-	TRBV5-4	TRBJ1-1	CASSQDETENTEAFF	TGTGCCAGCAGCCAAGATGAGACAGAGAACACTGAAGCTTTCTTT
-	-	TRBV9	TRBJ2-1	CASSVSGPNNEQFF	TGTGCCAGCAGCGTAAGTGGCCCGAACAATGAGCAGTTCTTC
-	-	TRBV6-5	TRBJ1-1	CASSYREMNTEAFF	TGTGCCAGCAGTTACAGGGAGATGAACACTGAAGCTTTCTTT
-	-	TRBV4-1	TRBJ2-7	CASSQQVGGTYEQYF	TGCGCCAGCAGCCAGCAGGTGGGAGGTACCTACGAGCAGTACTTC
-	-	TRBV5-1	TRBJ2-7	CASSLEVSGVFEQYF	TGCGCCAGCAGCTTGGAGGTTAGCGGAGTGTTTGAGCAGTACTTC
-	-	TRBV10-1	TRBJ2-2	CASSIQGQGTGELFF	TGCGCCAGCAGTATACAGGGTCAGGGGACCGGGGAGCTGTTTTTT
-	-	TRBV30	TRBJ1-1	CAWSEDSRTEAFF	TGTGCCTGGAGTGAGGACAGCCGGACTGAAGCTTTCTTT
TRBD2	once	TRBV7-8	TRBJ2-1	CASSPHLRAGVYLNEQFF	TGTGCCAGCAGTCCACATTTGAGAGCGGGAGTTTACTTAAATGAGCAGTTCTTC
-	once	TRBV14	TRBJ1-1	CASSQDVTVLGAFF	TGTGCCAGCAGCCAAGATGTTACAGTCTTGGGAGCTTTCTTT
TRBD2	-	TRBV13	TRBJ2-3	CASSPETSGYTDTQYF	TGTGCCAGCAGCCCTGAGACTAGCGGATACACAGATACGCAGTATTTT
-	-	TRBV27	TRBJ2-7	CASSLVQGTHEQYF	TGTGCCAGCAGTTTAGTTCAGGGGACCCACGAGCAGTACTTC
-	-	TRBV27	TRBJ1-5	CASSASRFQPQHF	TGTGCCAGCAGTGCTAGCCGGTTTCAGCCCCAGCATTTT
-	-	TRBV27	TRBJ2-1	CASSLSSGYRYNEQFF	TGTGCCAGCAGTTTGTCGAGCGGATACCGCTACAATGAGCAGTTCTTC
-	-	TRBV10-3	TRBJ1-2	CAITADNYGYTF	TGTGCCATCACGGCGGATAACTATGGCTACACCTTC
TRBD1	once	TRBV5-5	TRBJ1-5	CASSFGTAYQPQHF	TGTGCCAGCAGCTTCGGGACAGCTTATCAGCCCCAGCATTTT
TRBD2	-	TRBV5-6	TRBJ2-7	CASSPLAGGPYEQYF	TGTGCCAGCAGCCCCCTAGCGGGAGGCCCCTACGAGCAGTACTTC
-	once	TRBV5-4	TRBJ2-1	CASSLDTNYNEQFF	TGTGCCAGCAGCTTGGATACTAACTACAATGAGCAGTTCTTC
TRBD2	-	TRBV7-8	TRBJ2-7	CASSPWEGRVDYEQYF	TGTGCCAGCAGCCCCTGGGAGGGAAGGGTTGACTACGAGCAGTACTTC
-	once	TRBV6-4	TRBJ2-1	CASSDTERNEQFF	TGTGCCAGCAGCGACACCGAGCGCAATGAGCAGTTCTTC
-	-	TRBV28	TRBJ1-2	CASSLRYTNYGYTF	TGTGCCAGCAGTTTACGGTATACTAACTATGGCTACACCTTC
TRBD2	-	TRBV19	TRBJ2-5	CASSIAVRTREFGETQYF	TGTGCCAGTAGTATAGCCGTTAGGACGCGGGAGTTTGGAGAGACCCAGTACTTC
TRBD1	-	TRBV9	TRBJ1-2	CASRGQGSNYGYTF	TGTGCCAGCAGAGGACAGGGGTCTAACTATGGCTACACCTTC
-	-	TRBV28	TRBJ1-5	CASMGGQPQHF	TGTGCCAGCATGGGGGGTCAGCCCCAGCATTTT
-	few	TRBV6-1	TRBJ2-2	CASTIGDTGELFF	TGTGCCAGCACCATAGGGGACACCGGGGAGCTGTTTTTT
-	-	TRBV5-6	TRBJ2-7	CASSLDTSYEQYF	TGTGCCAGCAGCTTGGACACCTCCTACGAGCAGTACTTC
TRBD2	-	TRBV7-6	TRBJ2-7	CASSPGLAGGNYEQYF	TGTGCCAGCAGCCCGGGACTAGCGGGGGGAAACTACGAGCAGTACTTC
-	few	TRBV4-1	TRBJ2-7	CASSQLSSGSDEQYF	TGCGCCAGCAGCCAACTGAGTAGCGGTAGCGACGAGCAGTACTTC
-	-	TRBV11-2	TRBJ2-7	CASSPTNTVYEQYF	TGTGCCAGCAGCCCTACGAATACCGTGTACGAGCAGTACTTC
-	once	TRBV13	TRBJ2-7	CASSSRAAYEQYF	TGTGCCAGCAGCTCGCGGGCAGCCTACGAGCAGTACTTC
TRBD2	-	TRBV27	TRBJ2-5	CASSPRLAGVEETQYF	TGTGCCAGCAGTCCCCGACTAGCGGGAGTAGAAGAGACCCAGTACTTC